This T cell receptor (beta chain) appears in the sequencing data of a study of post-analysis software for immune sequencing data (dated by TCRdb to the mid-2010s). For the wider study: Disease courses on record covered relapsing-remitting, secondary progressive and progressive-relapsing multiple sclerosis, though some patients had no subtype annotation. A subset of samples was prepared in parallel using single-end sample barcoding, then pooled and co-amplified after Illumina adapter ligation. Patient repertoires were compared against about a dozen previously published healthy control repertoires from donors aged 6 to 25 years.

With regard to this clonotype: The antigen this receptor binds is unknown. No base quality values were provided; no much bigger clone lies one nucleotide off.

Explained via the paper, the time point label denotes: second blood draw from one MS patient after hematopoietic stem cell transplantation. TCR beta repertoires were profiled from peripheral blood of roughly 13 young patients with multiple sclerosis to demonstrate the VDJtools post-analysis software. Multiple sclerosis patients were children and adolescents aged roughly 6 to 16 years. Libraries were made using PCR. Sequencing relied on an Illumina HiSeq 2500. To reduce PCR and sequencing biases, unique molecular identifiers were built into the TCR beta cDNA libraries. Every 1 to 10 million input T cells yielded approximately 500,000 cDNA molecules, meaning each molecule approximated one T cell. The patient libraries were prepared and sequenced with the same protocol used for the earlier healthy control dataset. Samples belonging to the same batch were prepared together, multiplexed and sequenced on a shared HiSeq lane. Per the original workflow: Raw barcoded reads were processed with MIGEC, discarding single-read molecular identifier groups before consensus assembly and CDR3 extraction. Clonotype tables were post-analysed with VDJtools, and diversity was normalized by down-sampling all datasets to the smallest sample size. To correct batch-related cross-sample contamination, repertoire overlap clustering matched CDR3 amino acid sequences but not nucleotide sequences. TCRdb passed the public sequencing reads through fastp at Q25 and MiXCR, retaining productive beta sequences. Every entry covers one CDR3 protein and lists the most common genes and DNA from its rows. The V and J calls here are based on TCRdb, not the publication. This sample holds about 160,000 distinct CDR3 sequences; 36% were observed only once. Roughly 28% of the sample is held by the ten biggest clonotypes.

The paper as a whole reports these results and caveats: The control group was slightly older than the multiple sclerosis patient group. Normalized Chao1 diversity was significantly lower in multiple sclerosis patients than controls, suggesting substantial peripheral T-cell clonal expansion. Strong co-clustering of samples prepared in the same batch was shown by direct clustering with F measure, prompting a batch-effect correction.

The receptor comes from a girl aged 10-17 years with multiple sclerosis. Donor details come from another sample of the same person, matched by shared clones. This specimen consisted of blood, obtained after autologous hematopoietic stem cell transplantation.

CDR3 loop: CSVERDSYNEQYF. The nucleotides are TGCAGCGTTGAACGGGATTCCTACAATGAGCAGTACTTC. The rearrangement joined TRBV29-1 to TRBJ2-1; possibly the D gene is TRBD2, per 5 matching bases. The closer fit of TRBJ2-7 to the DNA end suggests the J call may be wrong. Taken from the germline V gene, the CDR1 and CDR2 loops are SQVTM and ANQGSEA. Reading from cysteine to phenylalanine, the CDR3 counts 13 amino acids. Just the 39-base CDR3 DNA is kept, in frame starting at base 1.